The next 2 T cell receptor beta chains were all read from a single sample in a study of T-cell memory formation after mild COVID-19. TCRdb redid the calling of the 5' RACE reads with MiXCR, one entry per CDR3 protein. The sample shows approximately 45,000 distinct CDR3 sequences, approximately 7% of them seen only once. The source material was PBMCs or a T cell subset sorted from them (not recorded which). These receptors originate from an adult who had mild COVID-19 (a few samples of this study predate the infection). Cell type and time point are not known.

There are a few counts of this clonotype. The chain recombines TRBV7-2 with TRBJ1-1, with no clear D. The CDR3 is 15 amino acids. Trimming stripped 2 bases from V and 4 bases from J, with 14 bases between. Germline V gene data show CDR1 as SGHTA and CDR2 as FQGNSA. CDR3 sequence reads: CASSLIMVLGTEAFF. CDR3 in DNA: TGTGCCAGCAGCTTAATAATGGTTCTGGGCACTGAAGCTTTCTTT. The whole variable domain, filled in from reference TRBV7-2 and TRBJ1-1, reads GAGVSQSPSNKVTEKGKDVELRCDPISGHTALYWYRQSLGQGLEFLIYFQGNSAPDKSGLPSDRFSAERTGGSVSTLTIQRTQQEDSAVYLCASSLIMVLGTEAFFGQGTRLTVV.

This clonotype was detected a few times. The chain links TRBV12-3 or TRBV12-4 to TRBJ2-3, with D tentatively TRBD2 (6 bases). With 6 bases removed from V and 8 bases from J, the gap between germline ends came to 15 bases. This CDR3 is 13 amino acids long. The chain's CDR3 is CASSPPSVGTQYF. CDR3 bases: TGTGCCAGCAGCCCCCCTAGCGTTGGTACGCAGTATTTT.